A single sample gave rise to the 25 T cell receptor beta chains below, sequenced in a study of OX40 agonist ivuxolimab in advanced cancers. Profiling relied on immunoSEQ multiplex PCR, and the TCRdb table lists in-frame clones only, not all of them. The data show about 28,000 clones, 86% seen once. This specimen was CD4+ or CD8+ T cells sorted from blood, taken in a trial of the OX40 agonist ivuxolimab. The receptors were gathered from an adult with an advanced solid tumor such as melanoma, head and neck, liver or kidney cancer.

The chain has TRBV6-5 and TRBJ2-5; TRBD1 is a possible D gene (5 bases). This CDR3 has 14 residues. V gave up 3 bases and J gave up 4 bases, with 12 bases separating them. The germline gives CDR1 MNHEY, CDR2 SVGAGI. CDR3 in amino acids: CASSYWQGAETQYF. The CDR3 nucleotides are TGTGCCAGCAGTTATTGGCAGGGCGCAGAGACCCAGTACTTC.

In nucleotides, the CDR3 is TGTGCCAGCAGGGGCCAGACGCACTCCTACGAGCAGTACTTC. Protein sequence: CASRGQTHSYEQYF. V usage is TRBV21-1 and J usage is TRBJ2-7; the table's D gene call, TRBD1, was not cross checked with the DNA. TRBV21-1 is a pseudogene. This CDR3 is built from 14 residues.

The chain recombines TRBV11-2 with TRBJ1-2, with D perhaps TRBD1 (5 bases). The CDR3 spans 13 residues. The V gene's germline CDR1 is SGHAT and CDR2 FQNNGV. The V end was cut by 5 bases, the J end by 7 bases, with 14 bases between. For the CDR3, the DNA is TGTGCCAGCAGCCCCTCAGGGACGGGTGGCTACACCTTC. It is translated as CASSPSGTGGYTF.

The chain uses TRBV7-2 and TRBJ2-3, with 10 bases lining up with TRBD2. Germline-derived CDR1 and CDR2 are SGHTA and FQGNSA. The CDR3 runs 16 residues. V shed 5 bases and J 2 bases; nucleotides not matched to a gene: 7. CDR3 amino acids: CASSRPLAGDTDTQYF. The CDR3, as DNA: TGTGCCAGCAGCCGCCCCCTAGCGGGGGACACAGATACGCAGTATTTT. Using reference TRBV7-2 and TRBJ2-3 for the parts outside the CDR3, the full variable domain is GAGVSQSPSNKVTEKGKDVELRCDPISGHTALYWYRQSLGQGLEFLIYFQGNSAPDKSGLPSDRFSAERTGGSVSTLTIQRTQQEDSAVYLCASSRPLAGDTDTQYFGPGTRLTVL.

This clone appeared a single time. The gene calls are TRBV5-1 and TRBJ2-7, with 8 nucleotides matching TRBD2. The CDR3 is made up of 14 amino acids. From germline, CDR1 is SGHRS and CDR2 YFSETQ. Unmatched junction bases numbered 5, after V lost 4 bases and J lost 2 bases. The DNA for the CDR3 is TGCGCCAGCAGCCAAACGGGACTAGCCTACGAGCAGTACTTC. It encodes CASSQTGLAYEQYF.

This clone occurred a few times. The rearrangement uses TRBV7-9 and TRBJ1-1, with D uncertain. Trimming pared 4 bases from V and 3 bases from J, leaving 21 bases between. Germline CDR1 and CDR2: SEHNR and FQNEAQ (reference sequence). The CDR3 loop spans 17 amino acids. The CDR3 nucleotides are TGTGCCAGCAGCTCATTCGCCCAAGACATGAGGGACACTGAAGCTTTCTTT. It encodes CASSSFAQDMRDTEAFF.

The chain has TRBV15 and TRBJ2-7; D unresolved. The CDR3 spans 15 residues. CDR1 is LNHNV, CDR2 YYDKDF, per germline (reference sequence). The V gene lost 0 bases and the J gene lost 1 base, with 10 bases spanning the gap. CDR3 DNA sequence: TGTGCCACCAGCAGAGATCGGCCAGCGTCCTACGAGCAGTACTTC. It translates to CATSRDRPASYEQYF.

The chain carries TRBV11-2 and TRBJ1-5; TRBD1 matches 9 bases. V lost 4 bases and J lost 2; bases outside the gene matches: 6. Germline V CDR1 and CDR2: SGHAT, FQNNGV. The CDR3 is 16 amino acids. DNA for the CDR3: TGTGCCAGCAGCTCGATGGACAGGGGTGGCAATCAGCCCCAGCATTTT. Its protein product is CASSSMDRGGNQPQHF.

The chain employs TRBV4-1 and TRBJ2-3, with 7 bases matching TRBD1. Trimming cost V 3 bases and J 0 bases; bases outside gene matches: 9. Germline V lookup: CDR1 MGHRA, CDR2 YSYEKL. The CDR3 spans 17 residues. The CDR3 loop is CASSQNRDSPSTDTQYF. CDR3 nucleotides: TGCGCCAGCAGCCAGAACCGGGACAGTCCTAGCACAGATACGCAGTATTTT.

This clone has only a few counts. The chain recombines TRBV7-9 with TRBJ2-5, with D perhaps matching TRBD1 or TRBD2 (5 bases each). CDR1 and CDR2 from the germline V gene are SEHNR and FQNEAQ (reference sequence). The CDR3 spans 15 residues. The V end was cut by 3 bases, the J end by 0 bases, with 11 bases between. The CDR3 DNA follows: TGTGCCAGCAGCTTTGGGGCGGACTACCAAGAGACCCAGTACTTC. This translates into CASSFGADYQETQYF.

This chain connects TRBV7-6 to TRBJ2-1; possible D gene TRBD1, 6 bases. CDR3 length: 15 amino acids. Germline CDR1 is SGHVS and CDR2 is FNYEAQ. The ends were cut back, 5 bases at V and 3 bases at J, with 14 bases in the middle. The chain's CDR3 is CASSPGGRGYNEQFF. The CDR3 region has the DNA TGTGCCAGCAGCCCCGGTGGCAGGGGCTACAATGAGCAGTTCTTC. Full variable domain (remainder filled in from reference TRBV7-6 and TRBJ2-1): GAGVSQSPRYKVTKRGQDVALRCDPISGHVSLYWYRQALGQGPEFLTYFNYEAQQDKSGLPNDRFSAERPEGSISTLTIQRTEQRDSAMYRCASSPGGRGYNEQFFGPGTRLTVL.

The V gene is TRBV5-6, the J gene TRBJ2-6; D is undetermined. V was pared by 4 bases and J by 1 base, with 6 bases between. The CDR3 is 14 amino acids. The germline CDR1 and CDR2 sequences are SGHDT and YYEEEE. CDR3 loop: CASSPVSGANVLTF. DNA for the CDR3: TGTGCCAGCAGCCCGGTATCTGGGGCCAACGTCCTGACTTTC.

This clone showed up just once. V and J are TRBV6-1 and TRBJ1-1; 9 nucleotides match TRBD1. V shed 1 base and J 5 bases; nucleotides not matched to a gene: 5. Germline V gives CDR1 MNHNS, CDR2 SASEGT. This CDR3 is built from 15 residues. In DNA form, the CDR3 reads TGTGCCAGCAGTGAAGGTACAGGGGGCTTAACTGAAGCTTTCTTT. Residues: CASSEGTGGLTEAFF.

The chain carries TRBV4-1 and TRBJ2-7; D is ambiguous. CDR3 length equals 14 residues. Trimming pared 2 bases from V and 1 base from J, leaving 9 bases between. Germline CDR1 MGHRA, CDR2 YSYEKL. CDR3 amino acids: CASSQMTGSYEQYF. CDR3 bases: TGCGCCAGCAGCCAAATGACGGGTTCCTACGAGCAGTACTTC.

The V call is TRBV23-1, the J call TRBJ2-7; 9 positions match TRBD1. TRBV23-1 is reported as an ORF; its role is uncertain. The CDR3 has 17 residues. V was pared by 3 bases and J by 1 base, with 10 bases of the junction left unmatched. The CDR3 coding sequence is TGCGCCAGCAGTCATTCGTTGGACAGGGGAGGGTCCTACGAGCAGTACTTC. Translating gives CASSHSLDRGGSYEQYF.

J is TRBJ2-1 and V is TRBV7-9; 10 nucleotides line up with TRBD2. Germline-derived CDR1 and CDR2 are SEHNR and FQNEAQ (reference sequence). V shed 4 bases and J 5 bases; nucleotides not matched to a gene: 2. CDR3 length: 14 residues. CDR3 bases: TGTGCCAGCAGCTCTAGCGGGAGCGACAATGAGCAGTTCTTC. This codes for CASSSSGSDNEQFF.

The chain recombines TRBV6-5 with TRBJ2-4, with D hard to call. V gave up 5 bases and J gave up 2 bases, with 4 bases separating them. There are 12 residues in the CDR3. CDR1 is MNHEY and CDR2 is SVGAGI in the germline V gene. DNA for the CDR3: TGTGCCAGCAGTACTTCCAAAAACATTCAGTACTTC. Translating gives CASSTSKNIQYF.

The chain uses TRBV19 and TRBJ1-2; D is possibly TRBD1 (6 bases). The germline V gene encodes CDR1 LNHDA and CDR2 SQIVND (reference sequence). This CDR3 comprises 10 residues. Between the trimmed V and J ends, which lost 9 bases and 7 bases, there was a span of 9 bases. Here the CDR3 DNA reads TGTGCCAGCGGACAGCCTGGCTACACCTTC. Translated: CASGQPGYTF.

This clone was seen just once. V usage is TRBV9 and J usage is TRBJ1-1, with D possibly matching TRBD1 (6 bases). With 0 bases removed from V and 1 base from J, the gap between germline ends came to 10 bases. The CDR3 sequence is 15 residues long. Germline V gene sequence: CDR1 SGDLS, CDR2 YYNGEE. CDR3: CASSVGGQRNTEAFF. CDR3 nucleotides: TGTGCCAGCAGCGTAGGAGGACAGCGGAACACTGAAGCTTTCTTT.

V gene TRBV28 combines with J gene TRBJ2-5; weak D call: TRBD2 (5 bases). Germline CDR1 and CDR2: MDHEN and SYDVKM. V lost 8 bases, J lost 4 bases, and 17 bases lay in between. This CDR3 is built from 14 residues. The CDR3 loop is CASLGGGRAETQYF. In DNA, the CDR3 is TGTGCCAGCTTGGGCGGAGGAAGGGCAGAGACCCAGTACTTC.

The chain employs TRBV4-1 and TRBJ2-7; D assignment may be TRBD1 or TRBD2 (5 bases each). Trimming shortened V by 1 base and J by 0 bases, and 10 bases separated the two germline ends. Germline loops: CDR1 MGHRA, CDR2 YSYEKL. This CDR3 spans 15 amino acids. The CDR3 here is CASSQAGGGSYEQYF. CDR3 nucleotide sequence: TGCGCCAGCAGCCAAGCTGGGGGTGGCTCCTACGAGCAGTACTTC.

This clone was counted only a few times. The chain has TRBV11-2 and TRBJ2-2; no definite D call. The CDR3 loop spans 13 amino acids. Germline loops: CDR1 SGHAT, CDR2 FQNNGV. The V end was cut by 0 bases, the J end by 6 bases, with 5 bases between. This CDR3 reads CASSLDKPGELFF. In DNA form, the CDR3 reads TGTGCCAGCAGCTTAGATAAGCCCGGGGAGCTGTTTTTT.

The chain links TRBV28 to TRBJ1-3; a possible D gene is TRBD1 (5 bases). CDR3 length: 14 residues. V lost 6 bases and J 0 bases, leaving 9 bases between the germline ends. Germline V gene data show CDR1 as MDHEN and CDR2 as SYDVKM. The CDR3 sequence: CASSLGDSGNTIYF. The CDR3 DNA reads TGTGCCAGCAGCCTAGGGGACTCTGGAAACACCATATATTTT.

This clone was detected only a few times. CDR3 amino acids: CAWTIGTANTEAFF. DNA for the CDR3: TGTGCCTGGACAATCGGGACAGCGAACACTGAAGCTTTCTTT. This chain joins TRBV30 and TRBJ1-1; 7 bases agree with TRBD1. Germline V gives CDR1 GTSNPN, CDR2 SVGIG (reference sequence). Losses at the gene ends were 4 bases for V and 1 base for J; bases not matched to a gene: 6. The length of the CDR3 is 14 residues. The full variable domain, completed using reference TRBV30 and TRBJ1-1, is SQTIHQWPATLVQPVGSPLSLECTVEGTSNPNLYWYRQAAGRGLQLLFYSVGIGQISSEVPQNLSASRPQDRQFILSSKKLLLSDSGFYLCAWTIGTANTEAFFGQGTRLTVV.

This clone was seen a handful of times. This chain connects TRBV28 to TRBJ2-7; D possibly corresponds to TRBD2 (6 bases). Germline V gene lookup returns CDR1 MDHEN and CDR2 SYDVKM. V lost 0 bases and J lost 9, with 12 bases in between. This CDR3 contains 13 residues. The CDR3, as DNA: TGTGCCAGCAGTTTATGGCCCCTGGAGGGGCAGTACTTC. This encodes CASSLWPLEGQYF. Full variable domain (remainder filled in from reference TRBV28 and TRBJ2-7): DVKVTQSSRYLVKRTGEKVFLECVQDMDHENMFWYRQDPGLGLRLIYFSYDVKMKEKGDIPEGYSVSREKKERFSLILESASTNQTSMYLCASSLWPLEGQYFGPGTRLTVT.